Sequencing of this TCR beta chain was carried out in a study of CD4 T cells in relation to SARS-CoV-2 and coronaviruses. At the level of the study: After nine to eleven days of antigen culture, PBMC TCR beta CDR3s were sequenced. The negative reference was HIV-1 Nef peptide pool or peptide-free culture.

The germline V gene has CDR1 SGHTA and CDR2 FQGNSA. Between the trimmed V and J ends, which lost 5 bases and 5 bases, there was a span of 15 bases. The CDR3 has 14 amino acids. Profiled with immunoSEQ multiplex PCR; TCRdb holds only in-frame clones, not every one. The sample has just under 30,000 clones, 72% seen once. This clone showed up just once. The antigen is undetermined. Unexposed donor CD4+ T cells date from 2011-2018, before the COVID-19 pandemic. Isolation of CD4+ T cells took place after around eleven days in culture. Unexposed-donor CD4+ T cells were probed with SARS-CoV-2 S/N and four cold-coronavirus spikes, cells permitting. Cultures held under 2.5 million PBMCs per well with around 10 IU/ml IL-2.

Input material: CD4+ T cells from PBMCs, cultured in vitro. This chain joins TRBV7-2 and TRBJ1-1; perhaps TRBD1 as D (5 bases). This receptor was taken from a human donor in good health. The CDR3 sequence: CASSTGPEVTEAFF. The CDR3 nucleotides are TGTGCCAGCAGCACAGGACCGGAGGTAACTGAAGCTTTCTTT.